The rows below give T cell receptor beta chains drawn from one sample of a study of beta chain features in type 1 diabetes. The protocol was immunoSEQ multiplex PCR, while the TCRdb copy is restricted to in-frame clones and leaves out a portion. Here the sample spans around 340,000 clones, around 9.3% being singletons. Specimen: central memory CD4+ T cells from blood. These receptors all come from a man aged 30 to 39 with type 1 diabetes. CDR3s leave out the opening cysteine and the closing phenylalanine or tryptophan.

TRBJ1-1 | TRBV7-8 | ASNLAGEAF
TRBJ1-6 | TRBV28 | ASSPNRGSRALH
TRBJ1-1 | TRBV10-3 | AISKAPPTEAF
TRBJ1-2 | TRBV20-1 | SARVAYGYT
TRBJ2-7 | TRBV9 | ASSAGRGPTRKEQY
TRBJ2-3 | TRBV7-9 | ASSEDSGADTQY
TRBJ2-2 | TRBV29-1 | SGRTSGQNTGELF
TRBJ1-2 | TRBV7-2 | ASSFGTYGYT
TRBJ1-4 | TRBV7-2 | ASSTMTGDEKLF
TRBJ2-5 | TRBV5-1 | ASSLLGLAEETQY
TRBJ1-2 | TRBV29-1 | SVERGGYT
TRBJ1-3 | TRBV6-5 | ASWVRNTIY
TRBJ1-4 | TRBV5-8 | ASSLGDSNEKLF
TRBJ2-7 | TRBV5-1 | ASSFSDRDSSSYEQY
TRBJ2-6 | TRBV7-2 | ASSMGQLSGANVLT
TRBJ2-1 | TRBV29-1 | SVGVYNEQF